The 31 T cell receptor beta chains listed next were all sequenced from one sample in a study of regulatory T cells in long-lasting Graves disease. According to the study, TCR beta libraries were built with iRepertoire HTBI primers and CDR3-region Arm-PCR. TCRdb ran MiXCR on the multiplex PCR reads and lists one entry per CDR3 protein. The data show over 350,000 distinct CDR3 sequences, less than 25% seen once. Indicated time point: persistent/refractory GD, antithyroid drugs over 5 years with positive TRAb. Preparation of the TCR library used RNA extracted from PBMCs. Sample: peripheral blood mononuclear cells (PBMCs), taken when the disease was refractory, from a patient treated with antithyroid drugs. Source of these receptors: a female donor with Graves disease.

The chain has TRBV9 and TRBJ1-3; D gene unclear. CDR1 SGDLS and CDR2 YYNGEE come from the germline V gene. Trimming left V 0 bases short and J 2 bases short, with 9 bases between. The CDR3 runs 15 residues. The CDR3 reads CASSVEGSPGNTIYF. The CDR3 DNA is TGTGCCAGCAGCGTAGAAGGCAGTCCTGGAAACACCATATATTTT.

This clonotype came up once. A read error is possible here, since a much larger clone lies one base away. The conserved phenylalanine or tryptophan is not found at the CDR3 terminus, so this likely reflects a read error. This chain links TRBV6-2 or TRBV6-3 with TRBJ1-1; D perhaps matches TRBD1 (6 bases). Trimming pared 2 bases from V and 2 bases from J, leaving 9 bases between. Germline V gene lookup returns CDR1 MNHEY and CDR2 SVGEGT. The CDR3 has 14 residues. The CDR3 reads CASSYAGDNTEAFL. CDR3 nucleotide sequence: TGTGCCAGCAGTTACGCAGGGGACAACACTGAAGCTTTCCTT.

This clonotype was seen at least ten times. The gene calls are TRBV7-9 and TRBJ2-7; D possibly matches TRBD1 or TRBD2 (5 bases each). With 1 base removed from V and 1 base from J, the gap between germline ends came to 11 bases. Germline values: CDR1 SEHNR, CDR2 FQNEAQ (reference sequence). The CDR3 runs to 15 residues. CDR3 DNA sequence: TGTGCCAGCAGCTTAGTTGGGACGAATTCCTACGAGCAGTACTTC. Protein sequence: CASSLVGTNSYEQYF. Full variable domain (missing parts from reference TRBV7-9 and TRBJ2-7): DTGVSQNPRHKITKRGQNVTFRCDPISEHNRLYWYRQTLGQGPEFLTYFQNEAQLEKSRLLSDRFSAERPKGSFSTLEIQRTEQGDSAMYLCASSLVGTNSYEQYFGPGTRLTVT.

This clonotype was observed a handful of times. The chain recombines TRBV7-9 with TRBJ2-5; maybe TRBD2 (6 bases). CDR1 SEHNR and CDR2 FQNEAQ come from the germline V gene (reference sequence). Deletions cut 3 bases from V and 1 base from J, with 9 bases between. The length of the CDR3 is 14 residues. Here the CDR3 reads CASSFGGIQETQYF. The CDR3 DNA sequence: TGTGCCAGCAGCTTCGGCGGGATCCAAGAGACCCAGTACTTC.

The rearrangement uses TRBV7-2 and TRBJ2-2, with 10 bases identical to TRBD1. The CDR3 is made up of 16 amino acids. Germline lookup yields CDR1 SGHTA and CDR2 FQGNSA. The ends lost 5 bases at V and 7 bases at J; junction bases unmatched: 10. In DNA, the CDR3 is TGTGCCAGCAGCGGGAGGACAGGGGGTATCGTCGGGGAGCTGTTTTTT. Residues: CASSGRTGGIVGELFF.

This clonotype has just a few counts. V and J are TRBV10-3 and TRBJ2-7; TRBD2 matches 16 bases. The CDR3 length is 18 residues. The trim removed 10 bases at V and 3 bases at J, leaving 15 bases unmatched. Looked up from germline, CDR1 is ENHRY and CDR2 is SYGVKD. DNA for the CDR3: TGTGCCACCACGGGACTAGCGGGAGGGCCAGCGGGGGGCTACGAGCAGTACTTC. Amino acid sequence: CATTGLAGGPAGGYEQYF.

In this sample, this clonotype turned up many times. The chain employs TRBV28 and TRBJ2-2, with unresolved D. The CDR3 sequence is 13 residues long. CDR1 and CDR2 from the germline V gene are MDHEN and SYDVKM. V gave up 2 bases and J gave up 8 bases, with 9 bases separating them. CDR3 sequence (DNA): TGTGCCAGCAGTTTAAGTAGGGCGGGGGAGCTGTTTTTT. It encodes CASSLSRAGELFF. The full variable domain, rest sourced from reference TRBV28 and TRBJ2-2, is DVKVTQSSRYLVKRTGEKVFLECVQDMDHENMFWYRQDPGLGLRLIYFSYDVKMKEKGDIPEGYSVSREKKERFSLILESASTNQTSMYLCASSLSRAGELFFGEGSRLTVL.

J is TRBJ1-1 and V is TRBV12-3 or TRBV12-4; 7 nucleotides align to TRBD1. The CDR3 extends over 16 amino acids. After removal of 6 bases from V and 0 bases from J, the junction contained 10 bases not matched to a gene. CDR3 in DNA: TGTGCCAGCAGATACCACAGGGGTACTATGAACACTGAAGCTTTCTTT. Its protein product is CASRYHRGTMNTEAFF.

This clonotype was detected ten times or more. The gene calls are TRBV28 and TRBJ2-5; 7 nucleotides align to TRBD2. The CDR3 loop spans 13 amino acids. CDR1 and CDR2 (germline): MDHEN, SYDVKM. V lost 8 bases and J lost 4; bases outside the gene matches: 7. CDR3 bases: TGTGCCAGCGGAGGGCGGGGGAGAGAGACCCAGTACTTC. Its protein is CASGGRGRETQYF.

The chain uses TRBV7-9 and TRBJ2-6; 8 nucleotides line up with TRBD1. This CDR3 comprises 13 residues. Germline assignment: CDR1 SEHNR and CDR2 FQNEAQ (reference sequence). V shed 1 base, J shed 10 bases, and the junction held 0 bases outside the gene matches. The CDR3 reads CASSLGTGNVLTF. The CDR3 nucleotides are TGTGCCAGCAGCTTAGGGACAGGGAACGTCCTGACTTTC.

This clonotype was seen only a few times. The J gene is TRBJ1-1, the V gene TRBV18; D possibly corresponds to TRBD1 (6 bases). V gave up 6 bases and J gave up 10 bases, with 15 bases separating them. The CDR3 extends over 12 amino acids. Germline CDR1 KGHSH, CDR2 LQKENI. This CDR3 reads CASSLKGVGAFF. The CDR3 nucleotides read TGTGCCAGCTCGCTCAAGGGGGTGGGAGCTTTCTTT.

Of note for this clonotype: This may stem from a read error, because a much larger clone lies one nucleotide away. This sequence joins TRBV3-1 and TRBJ2-7; D tentatively fits TRBD1 or TRBD2 (5 bases each). V lost 1 base, J lost 0 bases, and 13 bases lay in between. This CDR3 has 16 amino acids. Germline loops: CDR1 LGHDT, CDR2 YNNKEL (reference sequence). CDR3 DNA sequence: TGTGCCAGCAGCCAAGCTTGGGGGATCGGCTCCTACGAGCAGTACTTC. Translation: CASSQAWGIGSYEQYF.

This clonotype was counted ten times or more. The V and J genes are TRBV10-1 and TRBJ2-5, with D maybe TRBD1 (6 bases). CDR1 WNHNN and CDR2 SYGVQD come from the germline V gene (reference sequence). The CDR3 is 14 amino acids. Trimming stripped 4 bases from V and 5 bases from J, with 14 bases between. The DNA for the CDR3 is TGCGCCAGCAGTGGGTCGCGGCAGGGGGAGACCCAGTACTTC. It specifies CASSGSRQGETQYF.

The table lists this clonotype with many counts. V and J are TRBV11-2 and TRBJ2-5; 9 bases match TRBD2. The CDR3 sequence is 15 residues long. Looked up from germline, CDR1 is SGHAT and CDR2 is FQNNGV. After removal of 5 bases from V and 1 base from J, the junction contained 5 bases not matched to a gene. The CDR3: CASSHRTSAQETQYF. CDR3 DNA sequence: TGTGCCAGCAGCCACCGGACTAGCGCCCAAGAGACCCAGTACTTC.

This clonotype has at least ten counts. This rearrangement joins TRBV7-2 to TRBJ2-7; a possible D gene is TRBD2 (6 bases). Germline assignment: CDR1 SGHTA and CDR2 FQGNSA. This CDR3 comprises 15 residues. Trimming left V 3 bases short and J 2 bases short, with 14 bases between. In DNA form, the CDR3 reads TGTGCCAGCAGCTTTGGGGACTCGCTTACCTACGAGCAGTACTTC. This codes for CASSFGDSLTYEQYF. The full variable domain, with the rest looked up from reference TRBV7-2 and TRBJ2-7, is GAGVSQSPSNKVTEKGKDVELRCDPISGHTALYWYRQSLGQGLEFLIYFQGNSAPDKSGLPSDRFSAERTGGSVSTLTIQRTQQEDSAVYLCASSFGDSLTYEQYFGPGTRLTVT.

This clonotype has more than one count but fewer than ten. This chain joins TRBV19 and TRBJ1-5, with 7 bases lining up with TRBD1. The CDR3 consists of 17 residues. The J segment lost 1 base and the V segment lost 4 bases, leaving 10 bases of the junction unmatched. CDR1 and CDR2 (germline): LNHDA, SQIVND (reference sequence). The CDR3 bases are TGTGCCAGTAGTACTAATAAGGGACAGAAGAGCAATCAGCCCCAGCATTTT. Its protein is CASSTNKGQKSNQPQHF.

The chain employs TRBV11-2 and TRBJ2-2; maybe TRBD2 (5 bases). CDR1 is SGHAT and CDR2 is FQNNGV in the germline V gene. The length of the CDR3 is 17 residues. V gave up 3 bases and J gave up 3 bases, with 17 bases separating them. Written as DNA, the CDR3 is TGTGCCAGCAGCTTTCGACTAATCCTAAGGCACACCGGGGAGCTGTTTTTT. Its translation is CASSFRLILRHTGELFF.

This clonotype showed up many times. This sequence joins TRBV12-3 or TRBV12-4 and TRBJ2-7, with unresolved D. V dropped 1 base and J dropped 5 bases, with 18 bases sitting between them. The CDR3 totals 16 residues. DNA of the CDR3: TGTGCCAGCAGTTTAGTCGGGTTGGGGTTATATGACGAGCAGTACTTC. It specifies CASSLVGLGLYDEQYF.

J is TRBJ2-7 and V is TRBV7-3; D may be TRBD2 (5 bases). CDR3 length: 14 amino acids. V shed 1 base and J shed 2 bases, with 9 bases lying between them. Germline V CDR1 and CDR2: SGHTA, FQGTGA. The CDR3 is CASSLRGHPYEQYF. Written as DNA, the CDR3 is TGTGCCAGCAGCTTAAGAGGGCATCCCTACGAGCAGTACTTC.

As regards this clonotype: One end of the junction is discordant with germline, which a read error may explain. This chain connects TRBV7-8 to TRBJ2-2; possible D gene TRBD1, 6 bases. Germline CDR1 is SGHVS and CDR2 is FQNEAQ. The CDR3 loop spans 17 amino acids. In nucleotides, the CDR3 is TGTGCCAGCAGCTCGACTCTTGGGACACCTAACACCAGGGAGCTGTTTTTT. Translated: CASSSTLGTPNTRELFF.

The V call is TRBV20-1, the J call TRBJ2-3, with 7 bases aligning to TRBD2. The CDR3 is 13 amino acids. Germline loops: CDR1 DFQATT, CDR2 SNEGSKA (reference sequence). Unmatched junction bases numbered 6, after V lost 3 bases and J lost 6 bases. CDR3 nucleotides: TGCAGTGCTAGGGCGGGAGCCCCCGATACGCAGTATTTT. It is translated as CSARAGAPDTQYF.

The genes are TRBV24-1 and TRBJ2-4, with D tentatively TRBD2 (6 bases). In germline, CDR1 is KGHDR, CDR2 SFDVKD. Trimming took 5 bases from V and 3 from J, leaving 13 bases between them. This CDR3 region has 15 residues. CDR3 sequence (DNA): TGTGCCACCAGTGTGAGTAGCGGTGGCAAAAACATTCAGTACTTC. It specifies CATSVSSGGKNIQYF.

The chain combines TRBV29-1 with TRBJ2-5; D gene uncertain. The germline CDR1 and CDR2 sequences are SQVTM and ANQGSEA. The CDR3 contains 13 residues. Deletions cut 2 bases from V and 2 bases from J, with 9 bases between. CDR3 nucleotide sequence: TGCAGCGTTGAAAAGACACAACAAGAGACCCAGTACTTC. It specifies CSVEKTQQETQYF.

Of note for this clonotype: This may stem from a read error, because a much larger clone lies one nucleotide away. Here the CDR3 reads CASSLDGATEAFF. The CDR3 DNA follows: TGTGCCAGCAGCCTGGACGGAGCCACTGAAGCTTTCTTT. The J gene is TRBJ1-1, the V gene TRBV2; D not resolved. The V gene's germline CDR1 is SNHLY and CDR2 FYNNEI. The CDR3 extends over 13 amino acids. Trimming took off 6 bases at V and 4 bases at J, with 12 bases between the two ends.

This clonotype was picked up a small number of times. The chain couples TRBV19 to TRBJ2-5; D might be TRBD2 (6 bases). Per germline, CDR1 LNHDA and CDR2 SQIVND (reference sequence). V was clipped by 10 bases and J by 1 base, with 13 bases between them. This CDR3 is 13 amino acids long. CDR3 nucleotide sequence: TGTGCCACCGCGAGGGGACTCCAAGAGACCCAGTACTTC. Residues: CATARGLQETQYF.

The chain is built from TRBV7-2 and TRBJ1-3; 7 bases align to TRBD1. The CDR3 totals 14 residues. CDR1 and CDR2 from the germline V gene are SGHTA and FQGNSA. The ends lost 5 bases at V and 4 bases at J; junction bases unmatched: 5. DNA for the CDR3: TGTGCCAGCAGCCGAGGGGGCTCCGGAAACACCATATATTTT. It is translated as CASSRGGSGNTIYF.

The CDR3 loop is CSARDQGKTQYF. The DNA for the CDR3 is TGCAGTGCTAGAGATCAGGGAAAGACCCAGTACTTC. The chain carries TRBV20-1 and TRBJ2-5; D perhaps matches TRBD1 (5 bases). The CDR3 runs 12 residues. Trimming took 0 bases from V and 6 from J, leaving 8 bases between them. Germline V gives CDR1 DFQATT, CDR2 SNEGSKA (reference sequence).

V is TRBV12-3 or TRBV12-4 and J is TRBJ2-3; 12 bases align to TRBD2. CDR3 size: 16 residues. Trimming cost V 6 bases and J 3 bases; bases outside gene matches: 7. This CDR3 is CASSRLAGEGTDTQYF. CDR3 sequence (DNA): TGTGCCAGCAGCCGACTAGCGGGAGAGGGAACAGATACGCAGTATTTT.

The chain joins TRBV12-3 or TRBV12-4 to TRBJ2-2; 8 nucleotides line up with TRBD2. Germline trimming cut 6 bases from V and 9 bases from J; bases unmatched to any gene: 6. The CDR3 totals 13 residues. As DNA, the CDR3 is TGTGCCAGCAGCTCTAGCGGGTTCCGGGAGCTGTTTTTT. It codes for CASSSSGFRELFF.

The chain employs TRBV19 and TRBJ1-4; maybe TRBD1 (5 bases). Trimming removed 4 bases from V and 5 bases from J, with 14 bases in between. The CDR3 spans 15 residues. Germline assignment: CDR1 LNHDA and CDR2 SQIVND (reference sequence). CDR3: CASSTQGSKNEKLFF. The CDR3 DNA reads TGTGCCAGTAGTACCCAGGGAAGTAAGAATGAAAAACTGTTTTTT. The complete variable domain, with remaining parts taken from reference TRBV19 and TRBJ1-4, reads DGGITQSPKYLFRKEGQNVTLSCEQNLNHDAMYWYRQDPGQGLRLIYYSQIVNDFQKGDIAEGYSVSREKKESFPLTVTSAQKNPTAFYLCASSTQGSKNEKLFFGSGTQLSVL.

A few counts support this clonotype. The chain is built from TRBV5-5 and TRBJ1-5, with 7 bases that match TRBD1. V was clipped by 4 bases and J by 1 base; unmatched bases: 5. This CDR3 region has 15 residues. The germline V gene has CDR1 SGHKS and CDR2 YYEKEE (reference sequence). The CDR3 region has the DNA TGTGCCAGCAGCCCGTCGGACAGGAGCAATCAGCCCCAGCATTTT. Translating it yields CASSPSDRSNQPQHF.